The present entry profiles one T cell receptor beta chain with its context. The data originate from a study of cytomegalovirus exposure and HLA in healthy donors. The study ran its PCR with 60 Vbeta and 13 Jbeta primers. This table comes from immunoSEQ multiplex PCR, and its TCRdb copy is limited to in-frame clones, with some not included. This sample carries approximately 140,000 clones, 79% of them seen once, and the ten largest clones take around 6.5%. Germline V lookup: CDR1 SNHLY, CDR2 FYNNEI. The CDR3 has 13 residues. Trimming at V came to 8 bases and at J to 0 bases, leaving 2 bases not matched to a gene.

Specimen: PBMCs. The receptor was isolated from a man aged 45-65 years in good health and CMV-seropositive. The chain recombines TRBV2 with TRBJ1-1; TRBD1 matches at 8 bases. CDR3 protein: CASSGGVNTEAFF. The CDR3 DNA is TGTGCCAGCTCAGGGGGCGTGAACACTGAAGCTTTCTTT.